Below, one T cell receptor beta chain is given with its context. Assay used: immunoSEQ multiplex PCR; TCRdb lists only in-frame clones, some missing. The sample carries approximately 110,000 clones, roughly 80% recorded once. This sample stems from a study of radiation and T cells in renal cell carcinoma. Study-level information: Nephrectomy followed 15 Gy stereotactic body radiation by 4 weeks.

Stated time point: baseline pretreatment blood. The treatment denotes: 15 Gy SBRT to primary tumor, nephrectomy 4 weeks later. Blood was sampled at baseline, 2 weeks and 4 weeks after SBRT. The CDR3 runs 15 residues. The V end was cut by 8 bases, the J end by 6 bases, with 20 bases between. Germline-derived CDR1 and CDR2 are MNHEY and SVGAGI. The receptor was isolated from an older woman with renal cell carcinoma. The genes are TRBV6-5 and TRBJ2-1, with D perhaps TRBD2 (6 bases). This specimen was blood, taken from a patient whose treatment included radiotherapy and nephrectomy. In DNA, the CDR3 is TGTGCCAGCCCCCCCCCAAGGCGGGAAGGCAATGAGCAGTTCTTC. Translation: CASPPPRREGNEQFF.